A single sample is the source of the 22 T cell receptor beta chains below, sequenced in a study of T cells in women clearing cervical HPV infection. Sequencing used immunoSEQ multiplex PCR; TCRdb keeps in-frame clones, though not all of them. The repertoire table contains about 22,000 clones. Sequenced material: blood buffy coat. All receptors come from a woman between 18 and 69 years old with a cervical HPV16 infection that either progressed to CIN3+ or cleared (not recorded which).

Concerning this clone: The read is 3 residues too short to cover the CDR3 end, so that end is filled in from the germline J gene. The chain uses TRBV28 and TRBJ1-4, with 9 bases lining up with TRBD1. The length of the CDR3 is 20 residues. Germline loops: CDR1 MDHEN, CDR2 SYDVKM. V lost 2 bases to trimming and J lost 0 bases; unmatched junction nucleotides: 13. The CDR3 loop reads CASSLLDLRDRDATNEKLFF. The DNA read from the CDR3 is TGTGCCAGCAGTTTACTTGACCTCCGGGACAGGGATGCAACTAATGAAAAA.

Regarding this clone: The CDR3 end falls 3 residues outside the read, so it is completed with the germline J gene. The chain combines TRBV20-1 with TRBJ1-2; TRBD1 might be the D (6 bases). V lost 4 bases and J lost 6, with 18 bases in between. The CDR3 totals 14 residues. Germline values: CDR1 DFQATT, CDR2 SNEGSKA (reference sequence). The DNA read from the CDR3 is TGCAGTGCTAACGCTGCAGGGGAGTTTCATGGC. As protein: CSANAAGEFHG. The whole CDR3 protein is CSANAAGEFHGYTF.

The DNA read from the CDR3 is TGCAGTGCTATAGGTAGCGGGAGGGCCTCGGAGACC. Protein product: CSAIGSGRASET. The complete CDR3 sequence is CSAIGSGRASETQYF. The rearrangement joins TRBV20-1 to TRBJ2-5; 11 nucleotides line up with TRBD2. The read ends 3 residues shy of where the CDR3 ends; the end is completed using the germline J gene. With 4 bases clipped from V and 5 bases from J, the junction kept 9 bases outside the gene matches. Germline V gene lookup returns CDR1 DFQATT and CDR2 SNEGSKA (reference sequence). The CDR3 runs 15 residues.

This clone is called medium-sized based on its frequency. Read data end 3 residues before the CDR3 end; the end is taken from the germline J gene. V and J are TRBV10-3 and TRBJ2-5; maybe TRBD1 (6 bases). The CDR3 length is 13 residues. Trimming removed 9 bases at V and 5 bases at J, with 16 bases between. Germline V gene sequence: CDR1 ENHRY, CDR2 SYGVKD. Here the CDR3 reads CAITTGSQETQYF. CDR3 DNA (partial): TGTGCCATAACTACAGGGAGTCAGGAGACC.

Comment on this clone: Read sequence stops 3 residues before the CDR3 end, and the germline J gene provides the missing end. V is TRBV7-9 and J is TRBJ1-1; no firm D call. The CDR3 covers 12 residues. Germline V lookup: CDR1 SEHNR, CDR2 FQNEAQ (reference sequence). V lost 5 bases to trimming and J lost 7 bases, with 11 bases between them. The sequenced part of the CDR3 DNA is TGTGCCAGCAGCGCGAGACATTATGAA. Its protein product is CASSARHYE. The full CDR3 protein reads CASSARHYEAFF.

The chain's CDR3 is CASSPPSETGYGQYF. The CDR3 bases that were read are TGTGCCAGCAGCCCTCCGTCCGAGACAGGGTATGGT. The chain carries TRBV2 and TRBJ2-4, with 7 positions matching TRBD1. The read ends 3 residues before the CDR3 terminus; that terminus is restored from the germline J gene. This CDR3 has 15 residues. The germline V gene has CDR1 SNHLY and CDR2 FYNNEI.

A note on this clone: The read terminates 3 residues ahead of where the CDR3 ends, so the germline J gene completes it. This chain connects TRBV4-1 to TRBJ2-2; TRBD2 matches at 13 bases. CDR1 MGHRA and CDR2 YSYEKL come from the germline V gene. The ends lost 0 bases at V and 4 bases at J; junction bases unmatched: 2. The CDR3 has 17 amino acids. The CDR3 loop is CASSQEGTSGVTGELFF. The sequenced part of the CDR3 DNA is TGCGCCAGCAGCCAAGAAGGGACTAGCGGGGTCACCGGGGAG.

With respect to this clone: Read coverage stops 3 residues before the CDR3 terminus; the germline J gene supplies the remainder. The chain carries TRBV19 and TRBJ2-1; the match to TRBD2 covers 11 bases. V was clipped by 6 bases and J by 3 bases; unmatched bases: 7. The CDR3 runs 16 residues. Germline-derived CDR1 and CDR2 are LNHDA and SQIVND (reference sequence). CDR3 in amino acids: CASSHPGTSGYNEQFF. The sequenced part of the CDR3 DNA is TGTGCCAGTAGCCATCCCGGGACTAGCGGCTACAATGAG.

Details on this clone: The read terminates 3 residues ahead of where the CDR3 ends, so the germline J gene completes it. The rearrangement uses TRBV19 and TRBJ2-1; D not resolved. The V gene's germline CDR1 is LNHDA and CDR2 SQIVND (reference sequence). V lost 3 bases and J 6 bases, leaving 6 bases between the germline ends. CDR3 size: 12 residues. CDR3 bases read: TGTGCCAGTAGTATTCGGGTCAATGAG. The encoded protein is CASSIRVNE. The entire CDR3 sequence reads CASSIRVNEQFF.

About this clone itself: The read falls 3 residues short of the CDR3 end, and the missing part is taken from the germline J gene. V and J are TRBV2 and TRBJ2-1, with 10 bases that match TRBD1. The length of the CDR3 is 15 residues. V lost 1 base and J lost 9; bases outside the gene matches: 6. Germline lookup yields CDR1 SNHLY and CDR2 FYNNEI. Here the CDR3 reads CASSEVRQGAGEQFF. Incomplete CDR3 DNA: TGTGCCAGCAGTGAAGTAAGACAGGGGGCTGGTGAG.

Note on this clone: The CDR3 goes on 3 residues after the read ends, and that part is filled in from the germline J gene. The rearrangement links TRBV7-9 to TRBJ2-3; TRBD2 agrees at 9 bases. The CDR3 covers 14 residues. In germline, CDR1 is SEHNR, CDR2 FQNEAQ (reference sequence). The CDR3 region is CASSLGLAAETQYF. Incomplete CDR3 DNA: TGTGCCAGCAGCTTGGGACTAGCTGCGGAGACG. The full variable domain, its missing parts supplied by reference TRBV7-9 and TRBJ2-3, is DTGVSQNPRHKITKRGQNVTFRCDPISEHNRLYWYRQTLGQGPEFLTYFQNEAQLEKSRLLSDRFSAERPKGSFSTLEIQRTEQGDSAMYLCASSLGLAAETQYFGPGTRLTVL.

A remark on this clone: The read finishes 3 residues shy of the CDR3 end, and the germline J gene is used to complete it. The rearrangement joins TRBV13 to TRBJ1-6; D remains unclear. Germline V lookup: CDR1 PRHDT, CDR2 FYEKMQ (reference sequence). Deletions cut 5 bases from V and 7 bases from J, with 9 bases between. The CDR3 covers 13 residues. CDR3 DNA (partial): TGTGCCAGCAGCCCGCGACTCAATTCACCC. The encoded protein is CASSPRLNSP. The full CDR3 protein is CASSPRLNSPLHF.

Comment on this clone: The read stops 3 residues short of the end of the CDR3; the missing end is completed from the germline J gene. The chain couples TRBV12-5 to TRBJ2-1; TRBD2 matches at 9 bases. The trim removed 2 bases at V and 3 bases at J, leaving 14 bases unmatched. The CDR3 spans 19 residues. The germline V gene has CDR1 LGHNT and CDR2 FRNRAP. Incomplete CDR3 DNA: TGTGCTAGTGGTTTGTGCCCCGGAGTAGCGGGAGTCCTCTACAATGAG. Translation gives CASGLCPGVAGVLYNE. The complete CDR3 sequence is CASGLCPGVAGVLYNEQFF.

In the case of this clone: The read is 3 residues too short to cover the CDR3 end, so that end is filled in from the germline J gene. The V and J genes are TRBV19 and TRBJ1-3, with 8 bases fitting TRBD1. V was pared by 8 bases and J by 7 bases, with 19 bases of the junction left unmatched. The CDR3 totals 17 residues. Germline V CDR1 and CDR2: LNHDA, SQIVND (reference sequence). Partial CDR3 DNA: TGTGCCAGTTTCCCCAATATCCCCGACAGGGGAGGGAACACC. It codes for CASFPNIPDRGGNT. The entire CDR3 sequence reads CASFPNIPDRGGNTIYF.

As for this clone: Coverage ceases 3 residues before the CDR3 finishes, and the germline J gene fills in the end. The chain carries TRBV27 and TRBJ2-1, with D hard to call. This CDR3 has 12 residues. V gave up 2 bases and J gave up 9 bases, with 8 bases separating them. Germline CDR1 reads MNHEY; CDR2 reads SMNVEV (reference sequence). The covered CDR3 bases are TGTGCCAGCAGTTTAATTGGCTCTGAG. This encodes CASSLIGSE. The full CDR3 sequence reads CASSLIGSEQFF.

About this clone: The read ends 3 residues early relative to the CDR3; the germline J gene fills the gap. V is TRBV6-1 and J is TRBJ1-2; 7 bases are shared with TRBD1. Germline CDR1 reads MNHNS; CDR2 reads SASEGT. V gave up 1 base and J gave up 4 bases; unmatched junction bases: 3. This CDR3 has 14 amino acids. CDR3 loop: CASSEVGGGYGYTF. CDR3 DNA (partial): TGTGCCAGCAGTGAAGTAGGGGGCGGCTATGGC.

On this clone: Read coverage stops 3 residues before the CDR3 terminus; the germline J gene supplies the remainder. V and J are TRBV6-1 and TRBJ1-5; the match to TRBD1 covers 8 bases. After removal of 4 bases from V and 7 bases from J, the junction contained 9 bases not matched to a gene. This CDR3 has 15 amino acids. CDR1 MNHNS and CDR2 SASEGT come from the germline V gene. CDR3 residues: CASSVWTGNEQPQHF. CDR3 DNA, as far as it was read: TGTGCCAGCAGTGTCTGGACAGGGAATGAGCAGCCC.

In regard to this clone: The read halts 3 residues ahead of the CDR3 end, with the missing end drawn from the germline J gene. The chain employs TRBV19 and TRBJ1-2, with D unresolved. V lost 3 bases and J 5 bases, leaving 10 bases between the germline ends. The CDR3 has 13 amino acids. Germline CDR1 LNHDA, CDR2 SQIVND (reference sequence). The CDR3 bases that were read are TGTGCCAGTAGTATCCCCTACGGGTATGGC. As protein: CASSIPYGYG. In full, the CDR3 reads CASSIPYGYGYTF.

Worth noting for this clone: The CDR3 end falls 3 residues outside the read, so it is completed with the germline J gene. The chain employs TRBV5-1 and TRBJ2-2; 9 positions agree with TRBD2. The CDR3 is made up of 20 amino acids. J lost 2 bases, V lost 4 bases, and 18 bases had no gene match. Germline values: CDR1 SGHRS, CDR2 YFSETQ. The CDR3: CASSASAGTSKFSNTGELFF. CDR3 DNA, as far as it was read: TGCGCCAGCAGCGCCAGTGCCGGGACTAGCAAATTTAGTAACACCGGGGAG.

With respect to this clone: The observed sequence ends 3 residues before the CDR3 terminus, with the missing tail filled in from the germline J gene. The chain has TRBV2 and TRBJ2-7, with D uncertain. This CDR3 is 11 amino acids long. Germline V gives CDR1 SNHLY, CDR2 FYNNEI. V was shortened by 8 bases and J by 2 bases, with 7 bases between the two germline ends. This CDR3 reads CASFSAYEQYF. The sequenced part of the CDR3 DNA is TGTGCCAGCTTCTCCGCCTACGAG.

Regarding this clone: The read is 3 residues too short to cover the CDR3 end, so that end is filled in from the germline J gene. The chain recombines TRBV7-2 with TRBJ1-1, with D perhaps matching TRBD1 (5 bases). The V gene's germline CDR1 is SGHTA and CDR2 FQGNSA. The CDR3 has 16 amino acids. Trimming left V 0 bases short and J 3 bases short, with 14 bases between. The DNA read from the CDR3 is TGTGCCAGCAGCTTAGCAATCTCAGGGTATCACACTGAA. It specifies CASSLAISGYHTE. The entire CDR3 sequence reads CASSLAISGYHTEAFF.

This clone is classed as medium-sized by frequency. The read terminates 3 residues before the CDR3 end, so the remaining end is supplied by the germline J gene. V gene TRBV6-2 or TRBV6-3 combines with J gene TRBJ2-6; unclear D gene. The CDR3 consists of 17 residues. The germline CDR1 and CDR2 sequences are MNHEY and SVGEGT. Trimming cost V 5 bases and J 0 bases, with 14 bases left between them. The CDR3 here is CASSNTRSPSGANVLTF. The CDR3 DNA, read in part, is TGTGCCAGCAGTAATACCAGGTCCCCCTCTGGGGCCAACGTC.